The next 32 T cell receptor beta chains were all read from a single sample in a study of T cell responses to AZD1222 COVID-19 vaccine. TCRdb keeps only in-frame clones here, not all; method: immunoSEQ multiplex PCR. The sample yields 95,000 to 110,000 clones, 86% seen once. The material sequenced was peripheral blood, taken 28 days after the second dose of the MenACWY control vaccine. Source of these receptors: an adult who received the MenACWY meningococcal vaccine as a control.

The J gene is TRBJ1-1, the V gene TRBV19, with TRBD1 matching 9 bases. The ends lost 6 bases at V and 5 bases at J; junction bases unmatched: 7. Germline V gene data show CDR1 as LNHDA and CDR2 as SQIVND (reference sequence). There are 14 residues in the CDR3. CDR3 protein: CASSTGGERTEAFF. The CDR3 bases are TGTGCCAGTAGCACAGGGGGCGAAAGAACTGAAGCTTTCTTT.

This chain links TRBV7-2 with TRBJ1-2, with TRBD1 matching 9 bases. This CDR3 is 14 amino acids long. V was pared by 4 bases and J by 6 bases, with 6 bases of the junction left unmatched. In germline, CDR1 is SGHTA, CDR2 FQGNSA. Here the CDR3 DNA reads TGTGCCAGCAGCTCACTACAGGGGGCGAATGGCTACACCTTC. It is translated as CASSSLQGANGYTF.

CDR3 DNA sequence: TGTGCCAGCAGCTTCGGACGGAACTATGGCTACACCTTC. Protein sequence: CASSFGRNYGYTF. The chain has TRBV11-1 and TRBJ1-2; D remains unclear. Germline-derived CDR1 and CDR2 are SGHAT and FQDESV (reference sequence). Deletions cut 3 bases from V and 2 bases from J, with 7 bases between. There are 13 residues in the CDR3. Using reference TRBV11-1 and TRBJ1-2 for the parts outside the CDR3, the full variable domain is EAEVAQSPRYKITEKSQAVAFWCDPISGHATLYWYRQILGQGPELLVQFQDESVVDDSQLPKDRFSAERLKGVDSTLKIQPAELGDSAMYLCASSFGRNYGYTFGSGTRLTVV.

The gene calls are TRBV11-3 and TRBJ1-5, with TRBD1 matching over 8 bases. The germline V gene encodes CDR1 SGHNT and CDR2 YENEEA. With 5 bases clipped from V and 1 base from J, the junction kept 7 bases outside the gene matches. The CDR3 totals 16 residues. CDR3 in amino acids: CASSPNGQGSNQPQHF. In nucleotides, the CDR3 is TGTGCCAGCAGCCCCAACGGACAGGGAAGCAATCAGCCCCAGCATTTT.

This rearrangement joins TRBV7-2 to TRBJ2-4; tentative D call: TRBD1 (5 bases). The germline gives CDR1 SGHTA, CDR2 FQGNSA. The ends were cut back, 5 bases at V and 6 bases at J, with 14 bases in the middle. This CDR3 has 14 amino acids. CDR3 loop: CASSQWGDPNIQYF. In DNA, the CDR3 is TGTGCCAGCAGCCAATGGGGCGATCCAAACATTCAGTACTTC.

The chain links TRBV7-9 to TRBJ2-6; no clear D. V gave up 5 bases and J gave up 0 bases, with 11 bases separating them. Looked up from germline, CDR1 is SEHNR and CDR2 is FQNEAQ (reference sequence). This CDR3 contains 16 residues. DNA of the CDR3: TGTGCCAGCAGCACAACGGGTGGCTCTGGGGCCAACGTCCTGACTTTC. Its protein is CASSTTGGSGANVLTF. Together with reference TRBV7-9 and TRBJ2-6, the CDR3 gives the full variable domain: DTGVSQNPRHKITKRGQNVTFRCDPISEHNRLYWYRQTLGQGPEFLTYFQNEAQLEKSRLLSDRFSAERPKGSFSTLEIQRTEQGDSAMYLCASSTTGGSGANVLTFGAGSRLTVL.

V gene TRBV7-9 combines with J gene TRBJ1-3; D not resolved. V lost 2 bases and J lost 4, with 9 bases in between. Germline V lookup: CDR1 SEHNR, CDR2 FQNEAQ (reference sequence). CDR3 size: 14 residues. CDR3 bases: TGTGCCAGCAGCTTACGAAGGGCAGGAAACACCATATATTTT. It specifies CASSLRRAGNTIYF.

The rearrangement joins TRBV6-5 to TRBJ1-2; D remains ambiguous. V lost 0 bases, J lost 2 bases, and 7 bases lay in between. Germline lookup yields CDR1 MNHEY and CDR2 SVGAGI. This CDR3 has 14 amino acids. DNA for the CDR3: TGTGCCAGCAGTTACTCGAGCACCAACTATGGCTACACCTTC. Translating gives CASSYSSTNYGYTF.

The gene calls are TRBV30 and TRBJ1-5; no reliable D call. The V gene lost 1 base and the J gene lost 4 bases, with 8 bases spanning the gap. Germline loops: CDR1 GTSNPN, CDR2 SVGIG (reference sequence). The CDR3 runs to 13 residues. This chain's CDR3 is CAWSGRYNQPQHF. CDR3 coding DNA: TGTGCCTGGAGTGGGAGGTATAATCAGCCCCAGCATTTT.

Concerning this clone: The same CDR3 also results from other DNA sequences found in this sample. J is TRBJ2-3 and V is TRBV7-9; 11 nucleotides match TRBD2. CDR1 and CDR2 (germline): SEHNR, FQNEAQ (reference sequence). The CDR3 sequence is 16 residues long. J gave up 4 bases and V 1 base, and 4 bases lay outside the gene matches. The CDR3 bases are TGTGCCAGCAGCTTAGGGCTAGCGGGGGGCCCAGATACGCAGTATTTT. Its protein product is CASSLGLAGGPDTQYF.

This clone was seen only once. The CDR3 region is CASSQGTGAKGEKLFF. The CDR3 nucleotides are TGTGCCAGCAGCCAAGGAACAGGGGCCAAGGGTGAAAAACTGTTTTTT. The chain couples TRBV14 to TRBJ1-4; 7 bases line up with TRBD1. The CDR3 contains 16 residues. Germline V gene data show CDR1 as SGHDN and CDR2 as FVKESK. With 1 base clipped from V and 7 bases from J, the junction kept 9 bases outside the gene matches. Full variable domain (outside the CDR3, taken from reference TRBV14 and TRBJ1-4): EAGVTQFPSHSVIEKGQTVTLRCDPISGHDNLYWYRRVMGKEIKFLLHFVKESKQDESGMPNNRFLAERTGGTYSTLKVQPAELEDSGVYFCASSQGTGAKGEKLFFGSGTQLSVL.

The rearrangement uses TRBV5-1 and TRBJ1-3; D perhaps matches TRBD1 (5 bases). In germline, CDR1 is SGHRS, CDR2 YFSETQ. The CDR3 loop spans 17 amino acids. The ends were cut back, 1 base at V and 0 bases at J, with 14 bases in the middle. CDR3 loop: CASSLLSGSSSGNTIYF. CDR3 nucleotides: TGCGCCAGCAGCTTGTTGTCAGGGTCGAGCTCTGGAAACACCATATATTTT.

The chain recombines TRBV18 with TRBJ1-3; D remains ambiguous. The CDR3 totals 16 residues. Germline V CDR1 and CDR2: KGHSH, LQKENI. V lost 5 bases to trimming and J lost 0 bases, with 14 bases between them. The CDR3: CASSGRTQRSGNTIYF. In nucleotides, the CDR3 is TGTGCCAGCTCAGGGAGAACGCAACGCTCTGGAAACACCATATATTTT.

V is TRBV2 and J is TRBJ2-7; 7 nucleotides match TRBD2. The CDR3 sequence is 15 residues long. J was trimmed by 3 bases and V by 7 bases; bases with no gene match: 12. Per the germline V gene, CDR1 is SNHLY and CDR2 is FYNNEI. The CDR3 DNA reads TGTGCCAGCACCCAGGGCGGGGGTATCGACTACGAGCAGTACTTC. Protein: CASTQGGGIDYEQYF.

Only one count was recorded for this clone. This chain uses TRBV27 with TRBJ1-5; maybe TRBD1 (6 bases). Trimming pared 2 bases from V and 7 bases from J, leaving 9 bases between. Germline CDR1 reads MNHEY; CDR2 reads SMNVEV (reference sequence). This CDR3 has 13 amino acids. The CDR3 protein is CASSLLGGQPQHF. The CDR3 nucleotides read TGTGCCAGCAGTTTACTGGGGGGCCAGCCCCAGCATTTT.

The rearrangement links TRBV21-1 to TRBJ2-7; the table assigns TRBD1, which was not confirmed against the DNA. TRBV21-1 is classified as a pseudogene. This CDR3 region has 15 residues. CDR3 amino acids: CASSCIGREGNEQYF. CDR3 DNA: TGTGCCAGCAGTTGCATAGGCAGGGAAGGGAACGAGCAGTACTTC.

The chain joins TRBV2 to TRBJ1-4; D is unclear. The CDR3 has 13 amino acids. Germline V gene data show CDR1 as SNHLY and CDR2 as FYNNEI. Trimming pared 0 bases from V and 13 bases from J, leaving 12 bases between. The CDR3 spells CASSEALGKGLFF. In DNA form, the CDR3 reads TGTGCCAGCAGTGAAGCGCTTGGGAAGGGACTGTTTTTT.

CDR3 sequence (DNA): TGTGCCAGCAGTGAAACAGGGTCTGGGGCCAACGTCCTGACTTTC. Protein product: CASSETGSGANVLTF. The V call is TRBV6-1, the J call TRBJ2-6; D may be TRBD1 (6 bases). Per the germline V gene, CDR1 is MNHNS and CDR2 is SASEGT. The CDR3 covers 15 residues. V lost 2 bases to trimming and J lost 1 base, with 6 bases between them.

V and J are TRBV19 and TRBJ1-1; unclear D gene. The length of the CDR3 is 14 residues. The V gene lost 6 bases and the J gene lost 11 bases, with 22 bases spanning the gap. In germline, CDR1 is LNHDA, CDR2 SQIVND (reference sequence). The DNA of the CDR3 is TGTGCCAGTAGCACCGAGGGAGGAGCTGGTACGGCTTTCTTT. Translating gives CASSTEGGAGTAFF.

The V and J genes are TRBV2 and TRBJ2-7, with 9 bases aligning to TRBD1. The germline V gene has CDR1 SNHLY and CDR2 FYNNEI. The CDR3 runs to 14 residues. V lost 6 bases, J lost 6 bases, and 9 bases stayed unmatched. CDR3 DNA: TGTGCCAGCAGGGCCGGGACAGGGCGCGGCGAGCAGTACTTC. It codes for CASRAGTGRGEQYF. Full variable domain (remainder filled in from reference TRBV2 and TRBJ2-7): EPEVTQTPSHQVTQMGQEVILRCVPISNHLYFYWYRQILGQKVEFLVSFYNNEISEKSEIFDDQFSVERPDGSNFTLKIRSTKLEDSAMYFCASRAGTGRGEQYFGPGTRLTVT.

This clone came up once. V gene TRBV18 combines with J gene TRBJ2-7; the match to TRBD2 covers 10 bases. V shed 5 bases, J shed 1 base, and the junction held 5 bases outside the gene matches. In germline, CDR1 is KGHSH, CDR2 LQKENI. The CDR3 is 15 residues long. The CDR3 nucleotides read TGTGCCAGCTCATGGAGCGGGGGGGAGTCCTACGAGCAGTACTTC. As protein: CASSWSGGESYEQYF.

Only one count was recorded for this clone. This chain uses TRBV19 with TRBJ1-5; D is ambiguous. The germline V gene encodes CDR1 LNHDA and CDR2 SQIVND (reference sequence). The CDR3 is made up of 16 amino acids. The V gene lost 6 bases and the J gene lost 0 bases, with 15 bases spanning the gap. CDR3 DNA sequence: TGTGCCAGTAGCGTCATTAGTCAGGCTAGCAATCAGCCCCAGCATTTT. Its translation is CASSVISQASNQPQHF. Full variable domain (outside the CDR3, taken from reference TRBV19 and TRBJ1-5): DGGITQSPKYLFRKEGQNVTLSCEQNLNHDAMYWYRQDPGQGLRLIYYSQIVNDFQKGDIAEGYSVSREKKESFPLTVTSAQKNPTAFYLCASSVISQASNQPQHFGDGTRLSIL.

The chain combines TRBV6-6 with TRBJ1-6; no clear D gene. Deletions cut 4 bases from V and 6 bases from J, with 13 bases between. Per the germline V gene, CDR1 is MNHNY and CDR2 is SVGAGI (reference sequence). CDR3 length: 15 residues. The CDR3 spells CASSSLGGTNSPLHF. The CDR3 nucleotides are TGTGCCAGCAGTTCCCTAGGAGGAACTAATTCACCCCTCCACTTT.

V gene TRBV2 combines with J gene TRBJ1-6; no clear D gene. The CDR3 has 13 residues. V was trimmed by 8 bases and J by 7 bases, leaving 12 bases between them. CDR1 is SNHLY, CDR2 FYNNEI, per germline. The CDR3 region is CASGPTRNSPLHF. CDR3 sequence (DNA): TGTGCCAGCGGTCCTACCCGGAATTCACCCCTCCACTTT.

The V and J genes are TRBV12-3 or TRBV12-4 and TRBJ2-7; D is perhaps TRBD1 or TRBD2 (5 bases each). Trimming took 6 bases from V and 0 from J, leaving 9 bases between them. This CDR3 comprises 13 residues. The CDR3 sequence: CASSRDLSYEQYF. The CDR3 bases are TGTGCCAGCAGCCGGGACCTCTCCTACGAGCAGTACTTC.

The chain employs TRBV9 and TRBJ2-3; D is ambiguous. Per germline, CDR1 SGDLS and CDR2 YYNGEE. Trimming shortened V by 0 bases and J by 2 bases, and 10 bases separated the two germline ends. This CDR3 spans 15 amino acids. CDR3 residues: CASSVAPTHTDTQYF. In DNA form, the CDR3 reads TGTGCCAGCAGCGTAGCCCCGACTCACACAGATACGCAGTATTTT.

The gene calls are TRBV6-5 and TRBJ2-3; D may correspond to TRBD1 or TRBD2 (5 bases each). Trimming pared 4 bases from V and 4 bases from J, leaving 9 bases between. This CDR3 is built from 13 residues. Per germline, CDR1 MNHEY and CDR2 SVGAGI. CDR3 sequence reads: CASSSGAADTQYF. For the CDR3, the DNA is TGTGCCAGCAGTTCCGGGGCCGCAGATACGCAGTATTTT.

This chain joins TRBV4-3 and TRBJ2-1, with 8 positions matching TRBD2. Unmatched junction bases numbered 9, after V lost 1 base and J lost 7 bases. The CDR3 is 16 amino acids. Germline V lookup: CDR1 LGHNA, CDR2 YSLEER. The CDR3 spells CASSQGRTSLGNEQFF. Here the CDR3 DNA reads TGCGCCAGCAGCCAAGGGCGGACTAGCCTTGGGAATGAGCAGTTCTTC.

J is TRBJ1-5 and V is TRBV7-2; 7 bases are shared with TRBD1. The V and J ends lost 2 bases and 2 bases, in that order; junction bases with no gene match: 3. The germline CDR1 and CDR2 sequences are SGHTA and FQGNSA. The CDR3 sequence is 15 residues long. In DNA form, the CDR3 reads TGTGCCAGCAGCTTAAGTACAGGGGGCAATCAGCCCCAGCATTTT. This codes for CASSLSTGGNQPQHF. Supplemented by reference TRBV7-2 and TRBJ1-5, the full variable domain reads GAGVSQSPSNKVTEKGKDVELRCDPISGHTALYWYRQSLGQGLEFLIYFQGNSAPDKSGLPSDRFSAERTGGSVSTLTIQRTQQEDSAVYLCASSLSTGGNQPQHFGDGTRLSIL.

The chain joins TRBV10-3 to TRBJ1-3, with 11 bases aligning to TRBD1. Germline V gene data show CDR1 as ENHRY and CDR2 as SYGVKD. The junction had 1 base not matched to a gene; V was cut back by 6 bases and J by 0 bases. CDR3 length: 15 residues. This CDR3 reads CAIRGTGGSGNTIYF. DNA of the CDR3: TGTGCCATCAGAGGGACAGGGGGCTCTGGAAACACCATATATTTT.

This clone came up once. This chain links TRBV5-1 with TRBJ1-1, with D hard to call. The germline V and J ends were trimmed by 0 bases and 3 bases, with 12 bases remaining between them. This CDR3 spans 15 amino acids. CDR1 is SGHRS, CDR2 YFSETQ, per germline. CDR3 in amino acids: CASSLAGVFDTEAFF. The CDR3 DNA follows: TGCGCCAGCAGCTTGGCCGGAGTTTTTGACACTGAAGCTTTCTTT. The entire variable domain, with the rest obtained from reference TRBV5-1 and TRBJ1-1, is as follows: KAGVTQTPRYLIKTRGQQVTLSCSPISGHRSVSWYQQTPGQGLQFLFEYFSETQRNKGNFPGRFSGRQFSNSRSEMNVSTLELGDSALYLCASSLAGVFDTEAFFGQGTRLTVV.

The chain uses TRBV27 and TRBJ2-7; 7 nucleotides agree with TRBD2. Germline V gives CDR1 MNHEY, CDR2 SMNVEV (reference sequence). With V trimmed by 0 bases and J by 3 bases, 5 bases remained unmatched. This CDR3 has 15 residues. CDR3 in amino acids: CASSLSASGVYEQYF. The DNA for the CDR3 is TGTGCCAGCAGTTTATCGGCTAGCGGAGTCTACGAGCAGTACTTC.